These 26 T cell receptor beta chains came from one sample sequenced in a study of T-cell reconstitution after alpha-beta-depleted transplantation in children. It was with unique molecular identifiers that the TCRbeta library was prepared. TCRdb independently ran MiXCR on the PCR reads; one entry per CDR3 protein. Counted here are about 980,000 distinct CDR3 sequences, roughly 29% occurring once; the ten biggest clones make up under 30%. Material: PBMCs, mostly from graft donor cells, obtained 360 days after TCRalphabeta/CD19-depleted stem cell transplant. The receptors stem from a boy younger than two who had a stem cell transplant for SCID, so the T cells may come from the graft donor.

The table lists this clonotype with a few counts. The genes are TRBV12-3 or TRBV12-4 and TRBJ2-1; D is uncertain. The CDR3 is 13 amino acids. The V end lost 3 bases, the J end lost 3 bases, and 6 bases lay between the germline ends. As DNA, the CDR3 is TGTGCCAGCAGTTTGAAACTCTACAATGAGCAGTTCTTC. It yields the protein CASSLKLYNEQFF.

The chain uses TRBV10-3 and TRBJ2-1, with 7 bases matching TRBD1. V lost 10 bases to trimming and J lost 0 bases; unmatched junction nucleotides: 9. CDR3 length equals 15 residues. The germline gives CDR1 ENHRY, CDR2 SYGVKD. In DNA, the CDR3 is TGTGCCACCTTACAGGGGCCCTACTCCTACAATGAGCAGTTCTTC. It encodes CATLQGPYSYNEQFF.

Only one count was recorded for this clonotype. The rearrangement uses TRBV5-5 and TRBJ2-3; 11 nucleotides line up with TRBD2. J gave up 6 bases and V 2 bases, and 5 bases lay outside the gene matches. Germline assignment: CDR1 SGHKS and CDR2 YYEKEE (reference sequence). The CDR3 loop spans 15 amino acids. CDR3 bases: TGTGCCAGCAGCTTAATAGCGGGGGGGCCGGATACGCAGTATTTT. As protein: CASSLIAGGPDTQYF.

This sequence joins TRBV6-2 or TRBV6-3 and TRBJ2-5; D gene unclear. The CDR3 sequence is 14 residues long. The V end lost 8 bases, the J end lost 1 base, and 14 bases lay between the germline ends. CDR1 MNHEY and CDR2 SVGEGT come from the germline V gene. The CDR3 DNA is TGTGCCAGCGAAAAAGCCCGGTTCCAAGAGACCCAGTACTTC. It yields the protein CASEKARFQETQYF.

The rearrangement joins TRBV7-2 to TRBJ2-5; a possible D gene is TRBD1 (5 bases). The CDR3 sequence is 16 residues long. The germline CDR1 and CDR2 sequences are SGHTA and FQGNSA. The ends were cut back, 1 base at V and 6 bases at J, with 18 bases in the middle. The CDR3 here is CASSLGGLRLKKTQYF. Written as DNA, the CDR3 is TGTGCCAGCAGCTTAGGGGGCCTCCGCCTCAAGAAGACCCAGTACTTC. The full variable domain, completed using reference TRBV7-2 and TRBJ2-5, is GAGVSQSPSNKVTEKGKDVELRCDPISGHTALYWYRQSLGQGLEFLIYFQGNSAPDKSGLPSDRFSAERTGGSVSTLTIQRTQQEDSAVYLCASSLGGLRLKKTQYFGPGTRLLVL.

The chain joins TRBV6-5 to TRBJ1-2, with 9 positions matching TRBD1. The CDR3 is 15 residues long. Looked up from germline, CDR1 is MNHEY and CDR2 is SVGAGI. The V segment lost 6 bases and the J segment 8 bases; nucleotides outside the gene matches: 13. CDR3 nucleotide sequence: TGTGCCAGCAGCTCCCCCGGACAGGGGAGGCGAGGCTACACCTTC. This translates into CASSSPGQGRRGYTF.

There are a few counts of this clonotype. The V and J genes are TRBV9 and TRBJ2-1; 9 bases line up with TRBD2. The CDR3 consists of 16 residues. The ends lost 0 bases at V and 3 bases at J; junction bases unmatched: 4. The germline CDR1 and CDR2 sequences are SGDLS and YYNGEE. In nucleotides, the CDR3 is TGTGCCAGCAGCGTAGATCCTAGCGGGGACTACAATGAGCAGTTCTTC. Translated: CASSVDPSGDYNEQFF.

V and J are TRBV27 and TRBJ1-5; D gene uncertain. Looked up from germline, CDR1 is MNHEY and CDR2 is SMNVEV (reference sequence). The CDR3 is 15 residues long. V was trimmed by 5 bases and J by 4 bases, leaving 15 bases between them. The CDR3 here is CASSPHPPKNQPQHF. The CDR3 nucleotides read TGTGCCAGCAGTCCCCACCCTCCTAAGAATCAGCCCCAGCATTTT.

This chain links TRBV20-1 with TRBJ2-7; possible D gene TRBD2, 6 bases. Germline V gene sequence: CDR1 DFQATT, CDR2 SNEGSKA (reference sequence). Trimming stripped 3 bases from V and 2 bases from J, with 14 bases between. The CDR3 length is 14 residues. The CDR3 nucleotides are TGCAGTGCTAGGAGTCGGAGGGGCCCCTACGAGCAGTACTTC. Translation: CSARSRRGPYEQYF.

This chain links TRBV29-1 with TRBJ2-3, with D perhaps TRBD2 (6 bases). This CDR3 has 13 amino acids. The germline gives CDR1 SQVTM, CDR2 ANQGSEA. V lost 5 bases and J 5 bases, leaving 14 bases between the germline ends. CDR3 in amino acids: CSVSAAGGDTQYF. The CDR3 bases are TGCAGCGTTTCTGCAGCGGGCGGAGATACGCAGTATTTT.

The chain has TRBV5-1 and TRBJ2-3; D remains unclear. Germline values: CDR1 SGHRS, CDR2 YFSETQ. V lost 2 bases and J lost 5, with 9 bases in between. This CDR3 has 13 amino acids. The CDR3 loop is CASSFEIGDTQYF. The CDR3 bases are TGCGCCAGCAGCTTCGAGATTGGAGATACGCAGTATTTT.

The rearrangement joins TRBV6-5 to TRBJ2-2; D is uncertain. V was trimmed by 2 bases and J by 3 bases, leaving 13 bases between them. The CDR3 extends over 16 amino acids. The germline gives CDR1 MNHEY, CDR2 SVGAGI. CDR3 protein: CASSYPTRSDTGELFF. The CDR3, as DNA: TGTGCCAGCAGTTACCCCACTCGGAGTGACACCGGGGAGCTGTTTTTT.

This clonotype was seen many times. The V and J genes are TRBV28 and TRBJ1-1, with 7 bases matching TRBD1. This CDR3 has 17 amino acids. From germline, CDR1 is MDHEN and CDR2 SYDVKM. Unmatched junction bases numbered 12, after V lost 4 bases and J lost 1 base. As DNA, the CDR3 is TGTGCCAGCAGTTCGGCCTCCATAACAGGGGAGAACACTGAAGCTTTCTTT. It yields the protein CASSSASITGENTEAFF.

This clonotype was detected a few times. The chain employs TRBV5-1 and TRBJ2-7; possibly TRBD1 or TRBD2 for D (5 bases each). CDR1 SGHRS and CDR2 YFSETQ come from the germline V gene. V was cut by 8 bases and J by 0 bases, with 12 bases left in between. This CDR3 has 13 amino acids. Here the CDR3 DNA reads TGCGCCAGTTGGGACGGTGACTCCTACGAGCAGTACTTC. Translation gives CASWDGDSYEQYF.

This clonotype came up a few times. The rearrangement links TRBV20-1 to TRBJ2-7; no clear D. The CDR3 is made up of 10 amino acids. With 4 bases removed from V and 3 bases from J, the gap between germline ends came to 4 bases. Germline values: CDR1 DFQATT, CDR2 SNEGSKA (reference sequence). The CDR3 DNA is TGCAGTGCTATCCACTACGAGCAGTACTTC. It codes for CSAIHYEQYF.

The V call is TRBV28, the J call TRBJ2-7, with D tentatively TRBD1 (5 bases). Germline values: CDR1 MDHEN, CDR2 SYDVKM. The V end was cut by 6 bases, the J end by 0 bases, with 9 bases between. The CDR3 contains 13 residues. CDR3 sequence reads: CASRTTDSYEQYF. CDR3 sequence (DNA): TGTGCCAGCAGAACGACAGACTCCTACGAGCAGTACTTC. Combining the CDR3 with reference TRBV28 and TRBJ2-7 gives the whole variable domain DVKVTQSSRYLVKRTGEKVFLECVQDMDHENMFWYRQDPGLGLRLIYFSYDVKMKEKGDIPEGYSVSREKKERFSLILESASTNQTSMYLCASRTTDSYEQYFGPGTRLTVT.

This clonotype has just a few counts. This chain uses TRBV27 with TRBJ2-2; D ambiguous. This CDR3 is built from 14 residues. V was pared by 5 bases and J by 3 bases, with 10 bases between. Germline V gene lookup returns CDR1 MNHEY and CDR2 SMNVEV (reference sequence). The CDR3, as DNA: TGTGCCAGCAGTCCCCTGAGACACACCGGGGAGCTGTTTTTT. As protein: CASSPLRHTGELFF.

The V gene is TRBV10-3, the J gene TRBJ2-1; 11 bases are a match to TRBD1. The CDR3 extends over 15 amino acids. Per germline, CDR1 ENHRY and CDR2 SYGVKD. The junction had 12 bases not matched to a gene; V was cut back by 10 bases and J by 7 bases. This chain's CDR3 is CASGRWGQGGNEQFF. DNA of the CDR3: TGTGCCAGCGGGCGTTGGGGACAGGGGGGTAATGAGCAGTTCTTC.

The chain recombines TRBV4-2 with TRBJ2-6, with 9 nucleotides matching TRBD1. Germline V CDR1 and CDR2: LGHNA, YNFKEQ. The CDR3 loop spans 18 amino acids. V was clipped by 4 bases and J by 0 bases; unmatched bases: 7. The CDR3 loop is CASSLRDRAISGANVLTF. The CDR3 DNA sequence: TGTGCCAGCAGCCTCCGGGACAGGGCCATCTCTGGGGCCAACGTCCTGACTTTC.

The J gene is TRBJ2-7, the V gene TRBV7-8; no definite D call. CDR1 is SGHVS and CDR2 is FQNEAQ in the germline V gene. The CDR3 runs 11 residues. V was trimmed by 4 bases and J by 5 bases, leaving 6 bases between them. CDR3 in DNA: TGTGCCAGCAGCTCCCGCGACGAGCAGTACTTC. Protein: CASSSRDEQYF.

This clonotype has only a few counts. V usage is TRBV10-3 and J usage is TRBJ2-5; D uncertain. CDR1 is ENHRY and CDR2 is SYGVKD in the germline V gene. The CDR3 runs 16 residues. V was clipped by 3 bases and J by 4 bases, with 18 bases between them. Here the CDR3 DNA reads TGTGCCATCAGTGATTCCGACCCAACGGTGGGAGAGACCCAGTACTTC. Translation: CAISDSDPTVGETQYF.

This clonotype has only a few counts. The chain recombines TRBV5-1 with TRBJ2-5; no reliable D call. This CDR3 has 14 amino acids. V lost 4 bases to trimming and J lost 5 bases, with 15 bases between them. CDR1 is SGHRS and CDR2 is YFSETQ in the germline V gene. The CDR3 protein is CASSPSSVGETQYF. In DNA form, the CDR3 reads TGCGCCAGCAGCCCATCGAGCGTGGGGGAGACCCAGTACTTC.

The CDR3 coding sequence is TGTGCCAGCAGCCGGACTAGCAAAACAGCGACCCAGTACTTC. Its protein product is CASSRTSKTATQYF. V usage is TRBV7-2 and J usage is TRBJ2-5; 8 nucleotides line up with TRBD2. V trimming: 5 bases; J trimming: 7 bases; junction bases outside the gene matches: 9. This CDR3 has 14 amino acids. Germline V lookup: CDR1 SGHTA, CDR2 FQGNSA.

The rearrangement joins TRBV4-3 to TRBJ2-3; possibly TRBD2 for D (5 bases). Germline V CDR1 and CDR2: LGHNA, YSLEER. The CDR3 runs 15 residues. Trimming left V 3 bases short and J 6 bases short, with 16 bases between. CDR3 sequence: CASSHRDPDDDTQYF. The CDR3 region has the DNA TGCGCCAGCAGCCACCGGGATCCGGATGATGATACGCAGTATTTT.

The chain links TRBV12-3 or TRBV12-4 to TRBJ2-3; no firm D call. Between the trimmed V and J ends, which lost 7 bases and 3 bases, there was a span of 11 bases. CDR3 length equals 13 residues. For the CDR3, the DNA is TGTGCCAGCATTGAGGATATGACAGATACGCAGTATTTT. Its translation is CASIEDMTDTQYF.

In nucleotides, the CDR3 is TGTGCTCCTCACGAGGAGGCGACTAATGAAAAACTGTTTTTT. Its protein is CAPHEEATNEKLFF. The chain recombines TRBV6-4 with TRBJ1-4; D unclear. The CDR3 is 14 amino acids. Germline CDR1 and CDR2: MRHNA and SNTAGT.